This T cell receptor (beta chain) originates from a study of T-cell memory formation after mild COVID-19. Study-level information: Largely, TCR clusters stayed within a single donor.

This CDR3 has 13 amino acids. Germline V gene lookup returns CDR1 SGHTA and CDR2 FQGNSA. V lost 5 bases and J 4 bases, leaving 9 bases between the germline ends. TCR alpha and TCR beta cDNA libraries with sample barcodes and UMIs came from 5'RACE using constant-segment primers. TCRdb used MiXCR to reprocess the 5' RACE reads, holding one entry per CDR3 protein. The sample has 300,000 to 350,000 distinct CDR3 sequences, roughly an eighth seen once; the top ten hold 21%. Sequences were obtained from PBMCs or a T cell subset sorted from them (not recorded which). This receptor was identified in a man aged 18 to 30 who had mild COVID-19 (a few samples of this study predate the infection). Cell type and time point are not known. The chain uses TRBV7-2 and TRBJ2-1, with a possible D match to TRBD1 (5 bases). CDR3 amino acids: CASSPRQYNEQFF. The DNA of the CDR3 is TGTGCCAGCAGCCCGCGACAGTACAATGAGCAGTTCTTC.